The present TCR beta chain was sequenced within a study of long-term antiretroviral therapy in people with HIV. General observations from the study: HIV repertoires covered narrower CDR3 length ranges than controls did.

Notes on this clone: Its antigen remains unknown.

V was trimmed by 3 bases and J by 6 bases, leaving 8 bases between them. The germline V gene has CDR1 LNHDA and CDR2 SQIVND (reference sequence). The CDR3 contains 12 residues. The authors ran the immunoSEQ assay, v3.0, at survey level. Sequencing was performed with immunoSEQ multiplex PCR; in TCRdb, only in-frame clones are kept and a portion is missing. The sample includes around 25,000 clones, 70% to 90% of them seen just once. The source of this sequence is a woman aged 25-40 years with HIV. Here the sequenced sample was unsorted PBMCs, taken 1.9 years after starting antiretroviral therapy. The chain has TRBV19 and TRBJ1-2; D call uncertain. This CDR3 reads CASSIAIDGYTF. The DNA for the CDR3 is TGTGCCAGTAGTATCGCCATCGATGGCTACACCTTC.